The present entry profiles one T cell receptor beta chain with its context. These data are taken from a study of patients and donors after allogeneic stem cell transplantation. Trimming cost V 7 bases and J 5 bases; bases outside gene matches: 9. Germline CDR1 is SQVTM and CDR2 is ANQGSEA. CDR3 length: 13 residues. TCRdb reanalysed the RT-PCR reads using MiXCR and keeps one entry per CDR3 protein. The table includes 920,000 or so distinct CDR3 sequences, more than 15% detected once. Specimen: blood, either unsorted or a sorted T cell fraction (not recorded which). This sequence was found in a human donor who was either an allogeneic HSCT recipient or a stem cell or donor lymphocyte infusion donor (not recorded which). It is not recorded whose cells these are; they may come from a transplant donor. The rearrangement links TRBV29-1 to TRBJ1-1, with 8 positions matching TRBD1. For the CDR3, the DNA is TGCAGCGCCTCAGGGGGCGAAGGGACTGAAGCTTTCTTT. Translated: CSASGGEGTEAFF.